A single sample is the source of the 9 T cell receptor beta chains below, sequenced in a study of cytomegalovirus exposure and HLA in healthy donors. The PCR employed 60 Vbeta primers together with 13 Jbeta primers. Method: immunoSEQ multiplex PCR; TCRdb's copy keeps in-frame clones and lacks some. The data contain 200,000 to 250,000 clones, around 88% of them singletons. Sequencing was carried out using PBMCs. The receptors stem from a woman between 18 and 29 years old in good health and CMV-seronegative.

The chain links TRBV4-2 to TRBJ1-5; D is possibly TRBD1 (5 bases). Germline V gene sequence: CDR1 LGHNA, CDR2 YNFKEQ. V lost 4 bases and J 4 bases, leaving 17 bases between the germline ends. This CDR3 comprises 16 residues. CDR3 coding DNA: TGTGCCAGCAGCCTGGGGGGGACGGAGAATAATCAGCCCCAGCATTTT. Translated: CASSLGGTENNQPQHF.

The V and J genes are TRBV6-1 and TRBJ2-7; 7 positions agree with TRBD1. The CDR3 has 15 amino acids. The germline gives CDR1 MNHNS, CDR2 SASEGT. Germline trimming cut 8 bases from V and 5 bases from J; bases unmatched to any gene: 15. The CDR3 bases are TGTGCCAGCGCAAGGGGGCAGCTAATCTTGAACGAGCAGTACTTC. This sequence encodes CASARGQLILNEQYF.

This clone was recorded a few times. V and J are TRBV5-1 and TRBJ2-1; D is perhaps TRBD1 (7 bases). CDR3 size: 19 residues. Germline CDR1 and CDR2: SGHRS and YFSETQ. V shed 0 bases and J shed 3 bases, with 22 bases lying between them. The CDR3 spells CASSLESGGSLGFYNEQFF. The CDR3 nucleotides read TGCGCCAGCAGCTTGGAGTCAGGGGGGTCGTTGGGATTCTACAATGAGCAGTTCTTC.

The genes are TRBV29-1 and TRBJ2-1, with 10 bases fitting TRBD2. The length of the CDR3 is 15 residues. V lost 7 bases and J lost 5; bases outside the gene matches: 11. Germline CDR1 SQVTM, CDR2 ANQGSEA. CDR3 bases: TGCAGCGCCGTGCCCCTAGCGGGGGAAAACAATGAGCAGTTCTTC. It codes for CSAVPLAGENNEQFF.

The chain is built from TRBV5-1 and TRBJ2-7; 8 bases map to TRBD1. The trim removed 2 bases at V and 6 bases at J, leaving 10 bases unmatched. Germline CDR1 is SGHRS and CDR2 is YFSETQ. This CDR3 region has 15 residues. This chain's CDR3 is CASSLGQGRSGEQYF. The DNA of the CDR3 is TGCGCCAGCAGCTTAGGACAGGGCCGGTCCGGCGAGCAGTACTTC.

The CDR3 protein is CASSSLPGQGNEQYF. CDR3 nucleotide sequence: TGTGCCAGCAGCTCGCTTCCGGGACAGGGAAACGAGCAGTACTTC. The chain carries TRBV7-9 and TRBJ2-7, with TRBD1 matching over 9 bases. CDR1 is SEHNR and CDR2 is FQNEAQ in the germline V gene (reference sequence). This CDR3 contains 15 residues. After removal of 4 bases from V and 5 bases from J, the junction contained 9 bases not matched to a gene.

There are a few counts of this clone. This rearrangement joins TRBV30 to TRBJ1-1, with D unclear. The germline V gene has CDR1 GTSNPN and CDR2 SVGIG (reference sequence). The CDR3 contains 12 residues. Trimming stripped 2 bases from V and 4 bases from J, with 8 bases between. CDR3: CAWSWEGTEAFF. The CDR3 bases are TGTGCCTGGAGTTGGGAGGGCACTGAAGCTTTCTTT.

The CDR3 spells CASSLAGQAYGYTF. CDR3 nucleotides: TGTGCCAGCAGCTTGGCTGGACAGGCCTATGGCTACACCTTC. This sequence joins TRBV5-4 and TRBJ1-2, with 7 positions matching TRBD1. The CDR3 totals 14 residues. After removal of 0 bases from V and 4 bases from J, the junction contained 3 bases not matched to a gene. The germline V gene encodes CDR1 SGHNT and CDR2 YYREEE (reference sequence). Combining the CDR3 with reference TRBV5-4 and TRBJ1-2 gives the whole variable domain ETGVTQSPTHLIKTRGQQVTLRCSSQSGHNTVSWYQQALGQGPQFIFQYYREEENGRGNFPPRFSGLQFPNYSSELNVNALELDDSALYLCASSLAGQAYGYTFGSGTRLTVV.

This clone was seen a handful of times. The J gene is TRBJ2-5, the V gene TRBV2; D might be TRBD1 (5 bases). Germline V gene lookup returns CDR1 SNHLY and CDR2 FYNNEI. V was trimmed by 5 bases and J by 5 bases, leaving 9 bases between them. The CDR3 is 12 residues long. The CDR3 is CASSQGGETQYF. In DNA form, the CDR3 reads TGTGCCAGCAGTCAGGGTGGGGAGACCCAGTACTTC.